The clone carrying this TCR beta chain was seen only a few times. This sample was included in a study of shared clonotypes between healthy human individuals. The donor cohort consisted entirely of Caucasian adults residing in Nashville, Tennessee. Assay used: immunoSEQ multiplex PCR; TCRdb lists only in-frame clones, some missing. Altogether some 470,000 clones are present, around 80% being singletons, with the ten largest covering roughly 13%. Germline CDR1 and CDR2: MNHEY and SMNVEV (reference sequence). The V end lost 2 bases, the J end lost 4 bases, and 8 bases lay between the germline ends. This CDR3 has 13 amino acids.

Material: PBMCs. The sequence was obtained from a woman aged 40 to 50 in good health. Some clones in this sample may be carry-over from other donors' samples. This sequence joins TRBV27 and TRBJ1-2, with no clear D. The chain's CDR3 is CASSLVASYGYTF. The DNA of the CDR3 is TGTGCCAGCAGTTTAGTGGCTAGCTATGGCTACACCTTC.